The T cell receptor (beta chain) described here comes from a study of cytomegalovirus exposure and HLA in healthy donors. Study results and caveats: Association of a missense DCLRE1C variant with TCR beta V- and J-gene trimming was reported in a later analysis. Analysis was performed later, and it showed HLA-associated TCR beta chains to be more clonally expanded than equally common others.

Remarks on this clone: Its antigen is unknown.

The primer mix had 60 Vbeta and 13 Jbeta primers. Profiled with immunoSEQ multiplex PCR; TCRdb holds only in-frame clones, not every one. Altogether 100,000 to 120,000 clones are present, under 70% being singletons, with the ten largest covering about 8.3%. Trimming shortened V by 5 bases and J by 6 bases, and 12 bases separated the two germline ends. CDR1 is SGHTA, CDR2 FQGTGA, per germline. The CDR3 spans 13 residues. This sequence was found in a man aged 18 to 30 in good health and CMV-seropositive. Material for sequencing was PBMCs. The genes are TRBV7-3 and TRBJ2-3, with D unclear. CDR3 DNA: TGTGCCAGCAGCACACAACCCTGGGATACGCAGTATTTT. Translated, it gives CASSTQPWDTQYF.